This passage covers 29 T cell receptor beta chains from one sample sequenced in a study of CD8 T cells in Susac syndrome. RNA totalling roughly 0.5 to 1 ug underwent reverse transcription with random hexamers. MiXCR was run by TCRdb on the immunoSEQ multiplex PCR reads, yielding one entry per CDR3 protein. Found here are roughly 110,000 distinct CDR3 sequences, roughly 95% of them singletons; the top ten hold 0.41%. Sequenced: CD8+ T cells from PBMCs. All receptors derive from a human donor with Susac syndrome.

The genes are TRBV9 and TRBJ2-5; D may be TRBD1 or TRBD2 (6 bases each). V was cut by 1 base and J by 2 bases, with 9 bases left in between. This CDR3 is built from 14 residues. CDR1 is SGDLS and CDR2 is YYNGEE in the germline V gene. The DNA of the CDR3 is TGTGCCAGCAGCGTAAAGGGGGGACAAGAGACCCAGTACTTC. Translating gives CASSVKGGQETQYF. Variable domain in full (rest from reference TRBV9 and TRBJ2-5): DSGVTQTPKHLITATGQRVTLRCSPRSGDLSVYWYQQSLDQGLQFLIQYYNGEERAKGNILERFSAQQFPDLHSELNLSSLELGDSALYFCASSVKGGQETQYFGPGTRLLVL.

The chain has TRBV9 and TRBJ1-1; no clear D gene. Trimming cost V 0 bases and J 4 bases, with 4 bases left between them. The CDR3 is 12 residues long. Looked up from germline, CDR1 is SGDLS and CDR2 is YYNGEE. In nucleotides, the CDR3 is TGTGCCAGCAGCGTAGGGCCCACTGAAGCTTTCTTT. Its protein is CASSVGPTEAFF.

This chain joins TRBV15 and TRBJ1-1; tentatively, D is TRBD1 (6 bases). With 0 bases removed from V and 7 bases from J, the gap between germline ends came to 9 bases. This CDR3 comprises 13 residues. Per the germline V gene, CDR1 is LNHNV and CDR2 is YYDKDF (reference sequence). The CDR3 DNA is TGTGCCACCAGCAGAGATAGGGGGGATGAAGCTTTCTTT. Protein sequence: CATSRDRGDEAFF.

This chain links TRBV29-1 with TRBJ2-7; the D gene could be TRBD1 or TRBD2 (5 bases each). The ends were cut back, 2 bases at V and 2 bases at J, with 16 bases in the middle. Germline CDR1 and CDR2: SQVTM and ANQGSEA. The CDR3 is made up of 15 amino acids. The CDR3 DNA sequence: TGCAGCGTTGAAACGGGGCAGGGCCAAGCCTACGAGCAGTACTTC. Amino acid sequence: CSVETGQGQAYEQYF.

This chain joins TRBV5-6 and TRBJ2-7; the D gene could be TRBD1 or TRBD2 (5 bases each). CDR1 and CDR2 from the germline V gene are SGHDT and YYEEEE. Trimming shortened V by 0 bases and J by 0 bases, and 10 bases separated the two germline ends. The CDR3 has 15 residues. CDR3 coding DNA: TGTGCCAGCAGCTTGGGGGGGACCAGCTCCTACGAGCAGTACTTC. It yields the protein CASSLGGTSSYEQYF.

The chain employs TRBV5-1 and TRBJ2-4; 10 positions agree with TRBD1. Losses at the gene ends were 3 bases for V and 0 bases for J; bases not matched to a gene: 0. This CDR3 has 15 residues. Germline V gene lookup returns CDR1 SGHRS and CDR2 YFSETQ. CDR3 amino acids: CASSWTGGAKNIQYF. CDR3 DNA: TGCGCCAGCAGCTGGACAGGGGGAGCCAAAAACATTCAGTACTTC.

This sequence joins TRBV29-1 and TRBJ2-3; unclear D gene. Between the trimmed V and J ends, which lost 8 bases and 5 bases, there was a span of 29 bases. The CDR3 spans 17 residues. Germline V gene lookup returns CDR1 SQVTM and CDR2 ANQGSEA. CDR3 protein: CSPTVLRAGPPGDTQYF. CDR3 nucleotide sequence: TGCAGCCCAACTGTTCTACGGGCAGGCCCCCCCGGAGATACGCAGTATTTT.

J is TRBJ1-6 and V is TRBV7-2; D possibly corresponds to TRBD1 (5 bases). CDR3 length: 14 residues. The V gene's germline CDR1 is SGHTA and CDR2 FQGNSA. V shed 5 bases and J shed 10 bases, with 15 bases lying between them. As DNA, the CDR3 is TGTGCCAGCAGCCGGACACCCGAGGGCTCACCCCTCCACTTT. This gives the protein CASSRTPEGSPLHF. Using reference TRBV7-2 and TRBJ1-6 for the parts outside the CDR3, the full variable domain is GAGVSQSPSNKVTEKGKDVELRCDPISGHTALYWYRQSLGQGLEFLIYFQGNSAPDKSGLPSDRFSAERTGGSVSTLTIQRTQQEDSAVYLCASSRTPEGSPLHFGNGTRLTVT.

V is TRBV4-1 and J is TRBJ2-7; TRBD2 might be the D (6 bases). The V and J ends lost 1 base and 3 bases respectively, with 19 bases between them. Germline values: CDR1 MGHRA, CDR2 YSYEKL. The CDR3 is 17 amino acids. CDR3 nucleotide sequence: TGCGCCAGCAGCCAAGTGGGACTGACAGAAACCCTCTACGAGCAGTACTTC. The encoded protein is CASSQVGLTETLYEQYF.

The chain is built from TRBV7-3 and TRBJ2-1; the D gene could be TRBD1 or TRBD2 (5 bases each). This CDR3 contains 15 residues. V lost 2 bases to trimming and J lost 5 bases, with 13 bases between them. Germline assignment: CDR1 SGHTA and CDR2 FQGTGA. The CDR3 spells CASSLVPQGDNEQFF. CDR3 bases: TGTGCCAGCAGCTTAGTCCCGCAGGGAGACAATGAGCAGTTCTTC.

This sequence joins TRBV24-1 and TRBJ2-1; 7 positions match TRBD1. With V trimmed by 9 bases and J by 8 bases, 15 bases remained unmatched. The CDR3 totals 15 residues. The germline gives CDR1 KGHDR, CDR2 SFDVKD. CDR3 nucleotide sequence: TGTGCCACCCAGCCATCTACAGGGGCCGACGATGAGCAGTTCTTC. This translates into CATQPSTGADDEQFF.

The chain is built from TRBV12-3 or TRBV12-4 and TRBJ2-3, with TRBD1 identical over 8 bases. The CDR3 consists of 15 residues. With V trimmed by 3 bases and J by 5 bases, 7 bases remained unmatched. CDR3 loop: CASSLVGQGGDTQYF. CDR3 coding DNA: TGTGCCAGCAGTTTGGTCGGACAGGGAGGAGATACGCAGTATTTT.

The J gene is TRBJ2-7, the V gene TRBV27; no firm D call. The CDR3 is made up of 11 amino acids. The germline gives CDR1 MNHEY, CDR2 SMNVEV (reference sequence). V shed 8 bases and J shed 7 bases, with 12 bases lying between them. The CDR3 spells CASGENQEQYF. CDR3 DNA: TGTGCCAGCGGCGAAAATCAAGAGCAGTACTTC.

The rearrangement uses TRBV27 and TRBJ1-6; the D is unclear. Germline V gene sequence: CDR1 MNHEY, CDR2 SMNVEV (reference sequence). The CDR3 loop spans 13 amino acids. The V gene lost 8 bases and the J gene lost 7 bases, with 12 bases spanning the gap. Here the CDR3 reads CASSWEGNSPLHF. CDR3 nucleotide sequence: TGTGCCAGCTCTTGGGAGGGAAATTCACCCCTCCACTTT.

This chain joins TRBV6-5 and TRBJ2-2; the D call may be TRBD1 or TRBD2 (5 bases each). The germline CDR1 and CDR2 sequences are MNHEY and SVGAGI. V lost 5 bases and J lost 5, with 12 bases in between. The CDR3 runs 14 residues. The CDR3 spells CASSPGTSTGELFF. In nucleotides, the CDR3 is TGTGCCAGCAGTCCCGGGACCTCAACCGGGGAGCTGTTTTTT.

The V and J genes are TRBV5-4 and TRBJ2-1; D is undetermined. With 1 base removed from V and 10 bases from J, the gap between germline ends came to 12 bases. Germline V gives CDR1 SGHNT, CDR2 YYREEE (reference sequence). CDR3 length equals 13 residues. The DNA of the CDR3 is TGTGCCAGCAGCTTGAACGCCGCCCGGGAGCAGTTCTTC. It specifies CASSLNAAREQFF.

This clonotype showed up just once. The chain couples TRBV12-3 or TRBV12-4 to TRBJ2-5; D call uncertain. The CDR3 covers 11 residues. The germline V and J ends were trimmed by 8 bases and 4 bases, with 8 bases remaining between them. CDR3 amino acids: CASAFGETQYF. For the CDR3, the DNA is TGTGCCAGCGCGTTTGGAGAGACCCAGTACTTC.

V usage is TRBV13 and J usage is TRBJ2-3; no clear D gene. The CDR3 length is 13 residues. V was shortened by 3 bases and J by 3 bases, with 7 bases between the two germline ends. Germline-derived CDR1 and CDR2 are PRHDT and FYEKMQ (reference sequence). The DNA for the CDR3 is TGTGCCAGCAGCTTTGGTAGGACAGATACGCAGTATTTT. Protein sequence: CASSFGRTDTQYF.

The chain is built from TRBV6-1 and TRBJ2-7; D is unresolved. From germline, CDR1 is MNHNS and CDR2 SASEGT. Trimming removed 2 bases at V and 3 bases at J, with 8 bases between. The CDR3 is 13 residues long. This chain's CDR3 is CASSEHTYYEQYF. CDR3 coding DNA: TGTGCCAGCAGTGAACATACCTACTACGAGCAGTACTTC.

This rearrangement joins TRBV7-8 to TRBJ1-2, with D maybe TRBD1 (6 bases). Germline V gene data show CDR1 as SGHVS and CDR2 as FQNEAQ. The CDR3 consists of 16 residues. Trimming shortened V by 2 bases and J by 4 bases, and 17 bases separated the two germline ends. CDR3 loop: CASSLKALGRGYGYTF. The CDR3 DNA reads TGTGCCAGCAGCTTAAAAGCTTTAGGCAGGGGCTATGGCTACACCTTC. Full variable domain (rest looked up from reference TRBV7-8 and TRBJ1-2): GAGVSQSPRYKVAKRGQDVALRCDPISGHVSLFWYQQALGQGPEFLTYFQNEAQLDKSGLPSDRFFAERPEGSVSTLKIQRTQQEDSAVYLCASSLKALGRGYGYTFGSGTRLTVV.

V gene TRBV5-4 combines with J gene TRBJ2-1; tentatively, D is TRBD1 or TRBD2 (5 bases each). The V end lost 3 bases, the J end lost 8 bases, and 9 bases lay between the germline ends. This CDR3 is 12 amino acids long. CDR1 is SGHNT, CDR2 YYREEE, per germline (reference sequence). The CDR3 is CASSSQGDEQFF. The DNA for the CDR3 is TGTGCCAGCAGCTCCCAGGGAGATGAGCAGTTCTTC.

The chain carries TRBV9 and TRBJ2-6, with no clear D. The germline CDR1 and CDR2 sequences are SGDLS and YYNGEE. V lost 4 bases, J lost 4 bases, and 12 bases lay in between. There are 15 residues in the CDR3. Here the CDR3 DNA reads TGTGCCAGCAGCAGTCCAGCGCAAGGGGCCAACGTCCTGACTTTC. It is translated as CASSSPAQGANVLTF.

This chain links TRBV25-1 with TRBJ2-5; no definite D call. Trimming left V 2 bases short and J 2 bases short, with 9 bases between. This CDR3 spans 14 amino acids. In germline, CDR1 is MGHDK, CDR2 SYGVNS. The CDR3 sequence is CASSEIKSQETQYF. CDR3 nucleotide sequence: TGTGCCAGCAGTGAAATCAAGTCGCAAGAGACCCAGTACTTC.

The chain carries TRBV7-9 and TRBJ1-5; no reliable D call. V was cut by 1 base and J by 5 bases, with 12 bases left in between. From germline, CDR1 is SEHNR and CDR2 FQNEAQ (reference sequence). This CDR3 contains 15 residues. The CDR3 sequence is CASSLDSVFDQPQHF. CDR3 DNA sequence: TGTGCCAGCAGCTTAGACTCCGTGTTCGATCAGCCCCAGCATTTT.

This rearrangement joins TRBV10-3 to TRBJ2-1; TRBD1 agrees at 8 bases. The CDR3 sequence is 15 residues long. In germline, CDR1 is ENHRY, CDR2 SYGVKD. The V gene end was trimmed by 5 bases and the J gene end by 3 bases; junction bases not matched to a gene: 6. In DNA, the CDR3 is TGTGCCATCAGTCCGTTAGACAGGGGCTACAATGAGCAGTTCTTC. This translates into CAISPLDRGYNEQFF.

The rearrangement uses TRBV3-1 and TRBJ2-5; 7 bases map to TRBD1. V gave up 0 bases and J gave up 5 bases; unmatched junction bases: 9. Germline values: CDR1 LGHDT, CDR2 YNNKEL (reference sequence). The CDR3 has 16 residues. DNA of the CDR3: TGTGCCAGCAGCCAAGATCTCGCAGGGGGTTTGGAGACCCAGTACTTC. Amino acid sequence: CASSQDLAGGLETQYF.

For the CDR3, the DNA is TGTGCCAGCAGTGCGGGGGTGAACACTGAAGCTTTCTTT. Protein product: CASSAGVNTEAFF. The chain uses TRBV25-1 and TRBJ1-1, with D maybe TRBD1 (5 bases). The CDR3 has 13 residues. With 4 bases removed from V and 0 bases from J, the gap between germline ends came to 6 bases. Germline assignment: CDR1 MGHDK and CDR2 SYGVNS.

This clonotype was recorded once. The gene calls are TRBV9 and TRBJ1-4; 7 bases agree with TRBD1. This CDR3 is 15 amino acids long. The V and J ends lost 3 bases and 6 bases, in that order; junction bases with no gene match: 8. Germline V gene lookup returns CDR1 SGDLS and CDR2 YYNGEE. The chain's CDR3 is CASSANDRDYEKLFF. The CDR3 DNA follows: TGTGCCAGCAGCGCAAACGACAGGGATTATGAAAAACTGTTTTTT.

V and J are TRBV15 and TRBJ1-4, with 7 bases fitting TRBD1. The germline V gene encodes CDR1 LNHNV and CDR2 YYDKDF (reference sequence). Germline trimming cut 0 bases from V and 8 bases from J; bases unmatched to any gene: 6. The CDR3 loop spans 15 amino acids. The CDR3 protein is CATSRDRGIPEKLFF. For the CDR3, the DNA is TGTGCCACCAGCAGAGACAGGGGGATACCCGAAAAACTGTTTTTT.